What follows describes a single T cell receptor (beta chain). Its antigen is not known. This CDR3 spans 16 amino acids. Per the germline V gene, CDR1 is LNHDA and CDR2 is SQIVND (reference sequence). Trimming cost V 5 bases and J 0 bases; bases outside gene matches: 6. This sample is drawn from a study of shared clonotypes between healthy human individuals. The study, taken as a whole, reports: Richness estimates generally favored naive over memory subsets.

Using approximately 200 ng DNA, approximately 30,000 T cell genomes, the sorted-subset replicate PCRs were run. Libraries were prepared by immunoSEQ multiplex PCR; TCRdb keeps only in-frame clonotypes and omits some of them. Of over 2 million clones in the sample, roughly 95% are singletons; the top ten hold 1% to 1.3%. CD8 cells classed as naive were CD45RO-negative and positively selected for CCR7, excluding terminally differentiated effector memory CD45RA+ cells. All the donors were Caucasian adults who lived in Nashville, Tennessee. This sequence was found in a man younger than 35 in good health. The chain carries TRBV19 and TRBJ2-2; 7 nucleotides line up with TRBD1. Sequencing was carried out using naive CD8+ T cells sorted from blood. The CDR3 DNA sequence: TGTGCCAGTAGTGGCAACAGGGGCCCGAACACCGGGGAGCTGTTTTTT. It is translated as CASSGNRGPNTGELFF.